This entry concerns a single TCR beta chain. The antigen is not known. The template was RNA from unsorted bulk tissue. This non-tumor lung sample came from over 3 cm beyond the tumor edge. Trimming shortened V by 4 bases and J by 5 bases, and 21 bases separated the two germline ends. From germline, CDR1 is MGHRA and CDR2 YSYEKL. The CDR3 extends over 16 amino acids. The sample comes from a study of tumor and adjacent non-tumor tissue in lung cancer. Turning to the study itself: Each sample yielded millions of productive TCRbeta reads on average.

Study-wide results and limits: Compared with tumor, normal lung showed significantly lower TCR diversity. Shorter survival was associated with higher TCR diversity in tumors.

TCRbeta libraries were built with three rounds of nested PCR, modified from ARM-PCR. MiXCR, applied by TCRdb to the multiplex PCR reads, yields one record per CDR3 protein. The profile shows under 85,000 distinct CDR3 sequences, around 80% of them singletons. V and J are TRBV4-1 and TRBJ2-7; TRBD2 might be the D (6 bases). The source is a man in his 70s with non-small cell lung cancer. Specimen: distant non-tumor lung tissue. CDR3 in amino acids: CASSRTLAGEADEQYF. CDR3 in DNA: TGCGCCAGCAGCCGCACACTAGCTGGAGAGGCGGACGAGCAGTACTTC.